Below, one T cell receptor (beta chain) is given with its context. Antigen: not known. This record belongs to a study of cytomegalovirus exposure and HLA in healthy donors. Study results and caveats: Analysis was carried out at a later point, and it linked a missense DCLRE1C variant to TCR beta V- and J-gene trimming. Usually a TCR sequence was rare, but some public TCRs were found in many donors.

Both 60 Vbeta primers and 13 Jbeta primers went into the PCR. Generated by immunoSEQ multiplex PCR, the TCRdb table keeps only in-frame clones and is missing some. The profile shows around 94,000 clones, approximately 82% of them singletons. The ends were cut back, 4 bases at V and 5 bases at J, with 15 bases in the middle. This CDR3 contains 14 residues. CDR1 and CDR2 (germline): SGDLS, YYNGEE. The chain employs TRBV9 and TRBJ1-2; D remains ambiguous. Sequenced: PBMCs. The source is a man aged 40-49 years in good health and CMV-seronegative. The CDR3 protein is CASSPRGGDYGYTF. In DNA form, the CDR3 reads TGTGCCAGCAGCCCTCGGGGTGGGGATTATGGCTACACCTTC. The variable domain in full, with the rest retrieved from reference TRBV9 and TRBJ1-2, is DSGVTQTPKHLITATGQRVTLRCSPRSGDLSVYWYQQSLDQGLQFLIQYYNGEERAKGNILERFSAQQFPDLHSELNLSSLELGDSALYFCASSPRGGDYGYTFGSGTRLTVV.